This T cell receptor beta chain was recovered during a study of T cell changes during pregnancy in multiple sclerosis. V lost 2 bases, J lost 2 bases, and 5 bases stayed unmatched. Germline CDR1 reads SGDLS; CDR2 reads YYNGEE. The CDR3 runs to 17 residues. Using immunoSEQ multiplex PCR, the repertoire was profiled, and TCRdb retains in-frame clones only, with some absent. The sample shows over 90,000 clones, roughly 93% of them seen only once. The chain has TRBV9 and TRBJ2-1; 12 nucleotides match TRBD2. The source is a female donor with multiple sclerosis, enrolled in a pregnancy study. The sample was peripheral blood, taken after pregnancy. CDR3 DNA sequence: TGTGCCAGCAGCGTTCGGTGGACTAGCGGGGCCTACAATGAGCAGTTCTTC. Translation gives CASSVRWTSGAYNEQFF.